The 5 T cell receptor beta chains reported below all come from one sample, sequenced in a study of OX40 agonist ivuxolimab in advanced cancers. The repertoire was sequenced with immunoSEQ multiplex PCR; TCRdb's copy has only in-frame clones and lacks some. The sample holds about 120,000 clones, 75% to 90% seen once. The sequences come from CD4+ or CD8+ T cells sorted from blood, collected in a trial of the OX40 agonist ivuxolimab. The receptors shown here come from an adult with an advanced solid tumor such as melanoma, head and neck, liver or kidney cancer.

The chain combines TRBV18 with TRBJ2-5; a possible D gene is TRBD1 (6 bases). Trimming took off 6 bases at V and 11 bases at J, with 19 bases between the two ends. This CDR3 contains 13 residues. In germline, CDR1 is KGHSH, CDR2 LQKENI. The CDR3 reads CASSPIEGEQQYF. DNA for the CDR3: TGTGCCAGCTCGCCTATCGAGGGGGAGCAGCAGTACTTC. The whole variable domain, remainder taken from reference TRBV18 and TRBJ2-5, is NAGVMQNPRHLVRRRGQEARLRCSPMKGHSHVYWYRQLPEEGLKFMVYLQKENIIDESGMPKERFSAEFPKEGPSILRIQQVVRGDSAAYFCASSPIEGEQQYFGPGTRLLVL.

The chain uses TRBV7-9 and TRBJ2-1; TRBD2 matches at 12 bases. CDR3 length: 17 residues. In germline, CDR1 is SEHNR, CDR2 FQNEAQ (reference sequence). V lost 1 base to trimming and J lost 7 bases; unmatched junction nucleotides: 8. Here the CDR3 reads CASSLVGWTSGVNEQFF. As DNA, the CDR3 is TGTGCCAGCAGCTTAGTAGGGTGGACTAGCGGGGTTAATGAGCAGTTCTTC.

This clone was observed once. Here the CDR3 reads CAWSVPGGNQPQHF. The CDR3, as DNA: TGTGCCTGGAGTGTACCTGGGGGAAATCAGCCCCAGCATTTT. This chain joins TRBV30 and TRBJ1-5; tentatively, D is TRBD1 (5 bases). CDR1 GTSNPN and CDR2 SVGIG come from the germline V gene (reference sequence). The germline V and J ends were trimmed by 0 bases and 4 bases, with 10 bases remaining between them. The length of the CDR3 is 14 residues.

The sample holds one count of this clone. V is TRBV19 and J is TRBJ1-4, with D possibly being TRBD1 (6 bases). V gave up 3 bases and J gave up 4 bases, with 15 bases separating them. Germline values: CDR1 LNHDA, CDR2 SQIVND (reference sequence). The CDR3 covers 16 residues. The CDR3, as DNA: TGTGCCAGTAGTATGGCCCGGGGGCGTTATAATGAAAAACTGTTTTTT. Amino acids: CASSMARGRYNEKLFF.

CDR3 amino acids: CASSLGGGSYEQYF. In DNA form, the CDR3 reads TGTGCCAGCAGCTTAGGTGGCGGCTCCTACGAGCAGTACTTC. V and J are TRBV7-6 and TRBJ2-7; D gene uncertain. The CDR3 is 14 amino acids. Trimming left V 1 base short and J 0 bases short, with 7 bases between. The germline gives CDR1 SGHVS, CDR2 FNYEAQ. The full variable domain, rest sourced from reference TRBV7-6 and TRBJ2-7, is GAGVSQSPRYKVTKRGQDVALRCDPISGHVSLYWYRQALGQGPEFLTYFNYEAQQDKSGLPNDRFSAERPEGSISTLTIQRTEQRDSAMYRCASSLGGGSYEQYFGPGTRLTVT.